Below are 2 T cell receptor beta chains sequenced from a single sample in a study of neoadjuvant anti-PD-1 for oral cavity cancer. The sample's time point: after neoadjuvant nivolumab, at surgical resection. Data came from immunoSEQ multiplex PCR; TCRdb stores just in-frame clones and leaves some out. The data show 6,000 or so clones, approximately 60% seen once. The sequenced sample was tumor tissue, obtained after nivolumab (anti-PD-1) treatment. These receptors were obtained from a person between 40 and 85 years old with oral cavity squamous cell carcinoma.

The chain joins TRBV7-2 to TRBJ2-1; D ambiguous. This CDR3 is built from 12 residues. The ends were cut back, 2 bases at V and 10 bases at J, with 9 bases in the middle. Germline V gene data show CDR1 as SGHTA and CDR2 as FQGNSA. The CDR3 sequence is CASSLSRREQFF. In DNA, the CDR3 is TGTGCCAGCAGCTTAAGTAGAAGGGAGCAGTTCTTC.

This CDR3 is CASSLTFRPRDNEQFF. CDR3 coding DNA: TGTGCCAGCAGCTTAACGTTCAGGCCACGGGACAATGAGCAGTTCTTC. The chain uses TRBV7-9 and TRBJ2-1, with no clear D. The CDR3 contains 16 residues. CDR1 is SEHNR and CDR2 is FQNEAQ in the germline V gene (reference sequence). Between the trimmed V and J ends, which lost 2 bases and 5 bases, there was a span of 16 bases. The full variable domain, in which reference TRBV7-9 and TRBJ2-1 provide the parts outside the CDR3, is DTGVSQNPRHKITKRGQNVTFRCDPISEHNRLYWYRQTLGQGPEFLTYFQNEAQLEKSRLLSDRFSAERPKGSFSTLEIQRTEQGDSAMYLCASSLTFRPRDNEQFFGPGTRLTVL.